One sample yielded the 11 T cell receptor beta chains listed below, sequenced in a study of Graves' ophthalmopathy and Graves' hyperthyroidism. RNA transcripts served as template for amplifying TCR beta CDR3 sequences. HTBI primers were used in a first-round RT-PCR, which preceded a second-round multiplex PCR. TCRdb reanalysed the multiplex PCR reads using MiXCR and keeps one entry per CDR3 protein. This sample has just over 600,000 distinct CDR3 sequences, with 22% found just once. The source material was peripheral blood. These receptors were taken from a woman under 30 with stable Graves' hyperthyroidism. Some clones in this sample may be carry-over from other donors' samples.

The table lists this clonotype with many counts. The rearrangement joins TRBV11-1 to TRBJ2-5; D not resolved. Germline CDR1 and CDR2: SGHAT and FQDESV (reference sequence). The CDR3 loop spans 14 amino acids. V lost 5 bases to trimming and J lost 5 bases, with 15 bases between them. CDR3 nucleotide sequence: TGTGCCAGCAGCCCGTCACGCATCGGGGAGACCCAGTACTTC. Translation: CASSPSRIGETQYF. The whole variable domain, filled in from reference TRBV11-1 and TRBJ2-5, reads EAEVAQSPRYKITEKSQAVAFWCDPISGHATLYWYRQILGQGPELLVQFQDESVVDDSQLPKDRFSAERLKGVDSTLKIQPAELGDSAMYLCASSPSRIGETQYFGPGTRLLVL.

This clonotype was observed at least ten times. The chain has TRBV7-2 and TRBJ2-7, with D possibly being TRBD1 or TRBD2 (5 bases each). Germline V CDR1 and CDR2: SGHTA, FQGNSA. The CDR3 covers 14 residues. Trimming pared 5 bases from V and 0 bases from J, leaving 11 bases between. The CDR3 DNA reads as TGTGCCAGCAGCCTCCGGGACCACTCCTACGAGCAGTACTTC. Translating it yields CASSLRDHSYEQYF.

The chain is built from TRBV18 and TRBJ1-2; D gene uncertain. The V gene's germline CDR1 is KGHSH and CDR2 LQKENI. Trimming stripped 4 bases from V and 3 bases from J, with 12 bases between. There are 14 residues in the CDR3. The CDR3 nucleotides are TGTGCCAGCTCACTATTAGACACCGACTATGGCTACACCTTC. Translation: CASSLLDTDYGYTF.

The V and J genes are TRBV5-1 and TRBJ2-5; TRBD1 matches at 7 bases. This CDR3 contains 15 residues. V shed 2 bases and J 2 bases; nucleotides not matched to a gene: 6. Per germline, CDR1 SGHRS and CDR2 YFSETQ. The CDR3 coding sequence is TGCGCCAGCAGCTTACAGCTACAGGGGCAAGAGACCCAGTACTTC. This translates into CASSLQLQGQETQYF.

This clonotype occurred a few times. The CDR3 loop is CASSLGLLDEQYF. The CDR3 DNA reads TGTGCCAGCAGTTTAGGACTTCTTGACGAGCAGTACTTC. This chain links TRBV12-3 or TRBV12-4 with TRBJ2-7; D is ambiguous. There are 13 residues in the CDR3. V gave up 1 base and J gave up 5 bases, with 9 bases separating them.

The genes are TRBV11-2 and TRBJ2-7; TRBD2 matches at 9 bases. The trim removed 1 base at V and 0 bases at J, leaving 7 bases unmatched. Per the germline V gene, CDR1 is SGHAT and CDR2 is FQNNGV. The CDR3 is 17 residues long. CDR3: CASSLVASGATSYEQYF. As DNA, the CDR3 is TGTGCCAGCAGCTTAGTAGCTAGCGGGGCTACCTCCTACGAGCAGTACTTC. Combining the CDR3 with reference TRBV11-2 and TRBJ2-7 gives the whole variable domain EAGVAQSPRYKIIEKRQSVAFWCNPISGHATLYWYQQILGQGPKLLIQFQNNGVVDDSQLPKDRFSAERLKGVDSTLKIQPAKLEDSAVYLCASSLVASGATSYEQYFGPGTRLTVT.

The chain employs TRBV10-2 and TRBJ1-1, with 8 positions matching TRBD1. The CDR3 has 15 residues. With V trimmed by 2 bases and J by 3 bases, 5 bases remained unmatched. CDR1 is WSHSY, CDR2 SAAADI, per germline. The CDR3 region has the DNA TGCGCCAGCAGTGAGACACCACAGGGGGACACTGAAGCTTTCTTT. This sequence encodes CASSETPQGDTEAFF.

The CDR3: CSVEFMNTEAFF. The DNA of the CDR3 is TGCAGCGTTGAGTTCATGAACACTGAAGCTTTCTTT. The chain has TRBV29-1 and TRBJ1-1; D unclear. CDR1 and CDR2 (germline): SQVTM, ANQGSEA. This CDR3 is built from 12 residues. With 3 bases removed from V and 0 bases from J, the gap between germline ends came to 5 bases.

This clonotype was detected many times. The chain couples TRBV20-1 to TRBJ1-6, with TRBD1 matching 10 bases. Germline V gene lookup returns CDR1 DFQATT and CDR2 SNEGSKA (reference sequence). The CDR3 spans 13 residues. V shed 4 bases and J 11 bases; nucleotides not matched to a gene: 5. CDR3 bases: TGCAGTGCTACTGGACAGGGGGTCCCACCCCTCCACTTT. This sequence encodes CSATGQGVPPLHF.

This clonotype was observed many times. The chain links TRBV20-1 to TRBJ2-7; 9 bases agree with TRBD1. CDR1 is DFQATT, CDR2 SNEGSKA, per germline (reference sequence). The CDR3 totals 15 residues. The V and J ends lost 4 bases and 1 base, in that order; junction bases with no gene match: 8. The CDR3 region is CSAKLTGGQSYEQYF. CDR3 sequence (DNA): TGCAGTGCTAAATTGACAGGGGGGCAGTCCTACGAGCAGTACTTC.

This clonotype was counted many times. The V and J genes are TRBV19 and TRBJ1-1; 9 nucleotides agree with TRBD1. The V gene's germline CDR1 is LNHDA and CDR2 SQIVND (reference sequence). The CDR3 sequence is 14 residues long. V shed 6 bases, J shed 5 bases, and the junction held 7 bases outside the gene matches. This chain's CDR3 is CASRTGQGRTEAFF. The CDR3 coding sequence is TGTGCCAGTAGAACCGGACAGGGGCGGACTGAAGCTTTCTTT. Full variable domain (missing parts from reference TRBV19 and TRBJ1-1): DGGITQSPKYLFRKEGQNVTLSCEQNLNHDAMYWYRQDPGQGLRLIYYSQIVNDFQKGDIAEGYSVSREKKESFPLTVTSAQKNPTAFYLCASRTGQGRTEAFFGQGTRLTVV.